This TCR beta chain came from a study of shared T cell receptors in the human thymus. The assay was immunoSEQ multiplex PCR, and TCRdb's table has in-frame clones only and misses some. The repertoire holds approximately 400,000 clones, with around 95% as singletons. The ends were cut back, 7 bases at V and 6 bases at J, with 18 bases in the middle. CDR1 and CDR2 from the germline V gene are LNHDA and SQIVND (reference sequence). This CDR3 has 15 residues. The V and J genes are TRBV19 and TRBJ2-2; D not certain. Sequences were obtained from thymocytes. This sequence originates from a human donor. CDR3 protein: CASNLRPAFAGELFF. The CDR3 DNA is TGTGCCAGTAACCTTCGGCCCGCTTTCGCCGGGGAGCTGTTTTTT.